The sequence of this T cell receptor beta chain was determined in a study of CD8 T cells in ankylosing spondylitis. Broader study findings: Clones linked with disease were CD8+ and fairly uncommon in the peripheral blood.

V was cut by 6 bases and J by 0 bases, with 12 bases left in between. The CDR3 runs 15 residues. Each CDR3 protein gets one entry after TCRdb re-called the 5' RACE reads with MiXCR. Among around 180,000 distinct CDR3 sequences listed, 15% to 20% were seen once. This clonotype was counted ten times or more. Antigen specificity is unknown. The clonotype originates from a male donor between 5 and 29 years old with ankylosing spondylitis or in good health (not recorded which). The chain employs TRBV12-3 or TRBV12-4 and TRBJ1-3; D possibly corresponds to TRBD1 (6 bases). Material for sequencing was blood, either unsorted or a sorted T cell fraction (not recorded which). The DNA of the CDR3 is TGTGCCAGCAGACGGGACATCCTCTCTGGAAACACCATATATTTT. Amino acid sequence: CASRRDILSGNTIYF.